These T cell receptor beta chains were read from a single sample in a study of early T cells in non-severe SARS-CoV-2 infection. Via MiXCR, TCRdb re-called the 5' RACE reads, giving one row per CDR3 protein. The sample lists fewer than 65,000 distinct CDR3 sequences; about a tenth were seen once. Sample: whole blood. The origin of the receptors is an adult who was a healthcare worker with PCR-confirmed SARS-CoV-2 infection or an uninfected control (not recorded which). CDR3s include the opening cysteine and the closing phenylalanine or tryptophan.

j_call,v_call,cdr3_aa
TRBJ2-5,TRBV30,CAWGRETQYF
TRBJ2-7,TRBV20-1,CSARGTSFSYEQYF
TRBJ2-3,TRBV7-6,CASSQGLTDTQYF
TRBJ1-2,TRBV13,CASSRTLEYGYTF
TRBJ1-1,TRBV21-1,CASSKARHLNTEAFF
TRBJ1-1,TRBV6-1,CASELLGATEAFF
TRBJ2-5,TRBV10-3,CAISDFGYQETQYF
TRBJ1-1,TRBV29-1,CSVGWDRVNTEAFF
TRBJ1-3,TRBV10-3,CAISESSTGNTIYF
TRBJ2-7,TRBV18,CASSPGQGTSEQYF
TRBJ2-3,TRBV5-5,CASSLATGRGDTQYF
TRBJ1-4,TRBV29-1,CSVERAGRLTNEKLFF
TRBJ2-5,TRBV12-5,CASGSLWGGEETQYF
TRBJ1-1,TRBV15,CATSGAWGVNTEAFF
TRBJ1-1,TRBV29-1,CSVEFGQSSEAFF
TRBJ1-2,TRBV12-3/TRBV12-4,CAGTSMAAGYTF
TRBJ2-3,TRBV6-1,CASISGKGTDTQYF
TRBJ2-1,TRBV12-5,CASGFKYNEQFF